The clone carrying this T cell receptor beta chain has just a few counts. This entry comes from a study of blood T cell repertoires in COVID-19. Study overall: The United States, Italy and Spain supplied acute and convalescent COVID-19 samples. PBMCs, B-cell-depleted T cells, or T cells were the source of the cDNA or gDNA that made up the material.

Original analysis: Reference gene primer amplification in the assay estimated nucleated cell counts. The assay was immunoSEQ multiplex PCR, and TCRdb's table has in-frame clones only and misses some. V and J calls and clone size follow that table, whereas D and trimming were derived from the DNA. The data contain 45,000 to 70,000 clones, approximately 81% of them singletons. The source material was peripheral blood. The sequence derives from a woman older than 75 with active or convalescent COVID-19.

Here the CDR3 DNA reads TGTGCCAGCAGCTTGCGGGCAGGGGATGGCTACACCTTC. Protein product: CASSLRAGDGYTF. V is TRBV5-6 and J is TRBJ1-2; TRBD1 is a possible D gene (6 bases). The CDR3 is 13 residues long. Trimming stripped 1 base from V and 6 bases from J, with 10 bases between. Looked up from germline, CDR1 is SGHDT and CDR2 is YYEEEE.